The clone carrying this T cell receptor beta chain turned up a few times. Its target is not known. This entry is derived from a study of OX40 agonist ivuxolimab in advanced cancers. Whole-study context: At 0.01 to 10 mg/kg, ivuxolimab was administered intravenously to patients every 2 weeks. Males comprised about 84% of the group, whose mean age was about 60 years (range roughly 23 to 80).

CDR1 is SQVTM, CDR2 ANQGSEA, per germline. The V gene end was trimmed by 7 bases and the J gene end by 8 bases; junction bases not matched to a gene: 16. CDR3 size: 15 residues. Repertoires were generated with immunoSEQ multiplex PCR, while TCRdb's copy carries only in-frame clones and drops some. The sample shows over 70,000 clones, roughly 82% of them seen only once. Whole-study results and caveats: CD4+ and CD8+ blood T cells expanded clonally by week 6 at 0.1 to 3.0 mg/kg.

The sequences come from CD4+ or CD8+ T cells sorted from blood, collected in a trial of the OX40 agonist ivuxolimab. This receptor was identified in an adult with an advanced solid tumor such as melanoma, head and neck, liver or kidney cancer. This sequence joins TRBV29-1 and TRBJ1-2; 10 bases fit TRBD1. CDR3 nucleotide sequence: TGCAGCGCAACGGATCAGGGGACAGGGGACAGCGGCTACACCTTC. Protein sequence: CSATDQGTGDSGYTF.